This T cell receptor (beta chain) was profiled in a study of memory CD4+ T cells and cytomegalovirus serostatus. Study-wide points: Suggested: most of the CMV-linked TCR signature lies in CD4+ memory cells. Of about 150 reported CMV TCRbeta sequences, under 80 were found in memory CD4+ repertoires.

Single viable CD3+CD4+CD8-CD45RO+ cells were sorted as the memory CD4+ T cells. Serum IgG to CMV pp150, pp28, p38 and p52 defined serostatus. Per germline, CDR1 MNHEY and CDR2 SVGAGI. The V gene lost 6 bases and the J gene lost 2 bases, with 4 bases spanning the gap. The CDR3 contains 11 residues. Details on this clone: The antigen is undetermined.

Original processing methods: Out-of-frame sequences were removed, leaving a few million distinct TCRbeta sequences. The method was immunoSEQ multiplex PCR; TCRdb's version includes in-frame clones alone and lacks a portion of them. V, J and clone size reflect that table, while D and trimming were determined from the DNA. The data show some 50,000 clones, around four fifths seen once. The clonotype originates from an adult in good health and CMV-seronegative. The gene calls are TRBV6-5 and TRBJ1-1; D remains ambiguous. Material: memory CD4+ T cells from blood. This chain's CDR3 is CASRFNTEAFF. The CDR3 DNA reads as TGTGCCAGCAGGTTCAACACTGAAGCTTTCTTT.